The entry below describes one T cell receptor (beta chain). For each extraction, RNA and DNA were obtained together from about 21-30 mg of unsorted bulk tissue. The CDR3 sequence is 14 residues long. V shed 1 base and J shed 1 base, with 8 bases lying between them. The germline gives CDR1 KGHSH, CDR2 LQKENI. This sample was included in a study of tumor-infiltrating lymphocytes in primary liver carcinoma. The researchers produced TCR beta cDNA from about 510 ng total RNA with a constant-region primer. Employing slightly modified ARM-PCR, three nested multiplex PCR rounds were run, and these gave rise to the TCR beta libraries. Amplification in the first two PCR rounds was performed using TRBV1-TRBV30 forward primers and a C-beta reverse primer for roughly 9 cycles each. MiXCR was run by TCRdb on the multiplex PCR reads, yielding one entry per CDR3 protein. The table shows roughly 100,000 distinct CDR3 sequences, with about 67% occurring only once.

The sequenced sample was liver tumor tissue from sampling region 2. Subset denoted: tumor region T2, inferior pole. The rearrangement uses TRBV18 and TRBJ2-7; perhaps TRBD1 as D (5 bases). The source is a woman aged 60-70 years with primary liver carcinoma and hepatitis B virus infection. CDR3 nucleotides: TGTGCCAGCTCACCACGGGGCGCGTCCTACGAGCAGTACTTC. Its protein product is CASSPRGASYEQYF.